This T cell receptor (beta chain) was captured by sequencing in a study of neurological immune-mediated disorders. The germline V and J ends were trimmed by 8 bases and 5 bases, with 12 bases remaining between them. The CDR3 is made up of 12 amino acids. CDR1 SGHTA and CDR2 FQGNSA come from the germline V gene. Stored at -80 C, 2 million PBMCs were the source of the unsorted libraries. This clonotype showed up many times. Its matching antigen is unknown. TCRdb reprocessed the 5' RACE reads via MiXCR and lists one record per CDR3 protein. The sample shows 45,000 to 50,000 distinct CDR3 sequences, roughly 4.4% of them seen only once. Notes on the study in general: Across subjects, expanded clones had no CDR3 amino acid sequences in common, pointing to private repertoires in all groups. Patients with HTLV-1-associated myelopathy had the highest level of TCR clonal expansion, whereas patients with multiple sclerosis had the lowest level, falling beneath the level found in healthy controls.

This receptor was taken from a woman aged 60 to 75 with multiple sclerosis. V usage is TRBV7-2 and J usage is TRBJ1-2; D gene uncertain. Sample: PBMCs. As DNA, the CDR3 is TGTGCCAGCCACCCGTTAGGATATGGCTACACCTTC. Its translation is CASHPLGYGYTF. Complete variable domain (other parts from reference TRBV7-2 and TRBJ1-2): GAGVSQSPSNKVTEKGKDVELRCDPISGHTALYWYRQSLGQGLEFLIYFQGNSAPDKSGLPSDRFSAERTGGSVSTLTIQRTQQEDSAVYLCASHPLGYGYTFGSGTRLTVV.